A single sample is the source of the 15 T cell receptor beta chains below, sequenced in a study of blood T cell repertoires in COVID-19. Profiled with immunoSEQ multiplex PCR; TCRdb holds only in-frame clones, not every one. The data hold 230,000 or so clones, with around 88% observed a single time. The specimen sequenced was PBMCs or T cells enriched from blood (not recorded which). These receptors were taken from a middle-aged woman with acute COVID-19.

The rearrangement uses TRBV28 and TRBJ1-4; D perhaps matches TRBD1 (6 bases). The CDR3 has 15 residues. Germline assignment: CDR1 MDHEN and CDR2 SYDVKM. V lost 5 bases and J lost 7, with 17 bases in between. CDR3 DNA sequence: TGTGCCAGCAGTCCCGCGGGGGCTATTCGTGAAAAACTGTTTTTT. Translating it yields CASSPAGAIREKLFF.

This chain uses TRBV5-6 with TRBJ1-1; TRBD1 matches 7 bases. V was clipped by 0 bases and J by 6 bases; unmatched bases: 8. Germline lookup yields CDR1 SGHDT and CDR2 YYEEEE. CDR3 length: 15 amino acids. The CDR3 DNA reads TGTGCCAGCAGCTTGGCCAAGGGGGCAGGGGCTGAAGCTTTCTTT. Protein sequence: CASSLAKGAGAEAFF.

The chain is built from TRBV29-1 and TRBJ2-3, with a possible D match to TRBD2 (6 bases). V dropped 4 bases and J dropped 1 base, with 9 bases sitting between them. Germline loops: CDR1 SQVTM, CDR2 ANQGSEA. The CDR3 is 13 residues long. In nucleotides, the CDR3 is TGCAGCGTTGTTTGGAGGGGCACAGATACGCAGTATTTT. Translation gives CSVVWRGTDTQYF.

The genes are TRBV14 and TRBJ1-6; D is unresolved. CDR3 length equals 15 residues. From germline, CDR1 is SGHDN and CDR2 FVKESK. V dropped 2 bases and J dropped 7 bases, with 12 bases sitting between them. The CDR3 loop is CASSQLGSGNSPLHF. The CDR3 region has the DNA TGTGCCAGCAGCCAATTAGGGTCGGGAAATTCACCCCTCCACTTT.

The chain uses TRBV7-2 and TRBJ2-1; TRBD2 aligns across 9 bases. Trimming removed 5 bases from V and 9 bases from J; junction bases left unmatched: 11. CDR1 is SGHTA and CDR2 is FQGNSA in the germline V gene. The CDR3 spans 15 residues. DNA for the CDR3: TGTGCCAGCAGCCCGCAGGCGGGGGGGCATGTTGAGCAGTTCTTC. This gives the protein CASSPQAGGHVEQFF.

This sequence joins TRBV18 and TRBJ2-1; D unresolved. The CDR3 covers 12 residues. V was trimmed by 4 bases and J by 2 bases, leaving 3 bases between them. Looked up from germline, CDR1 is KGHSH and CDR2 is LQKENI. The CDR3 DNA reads TGTGCCAGCTCACTTACCTACAATGAGCAGTTCTTC. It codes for CASSLTYNEQFF.

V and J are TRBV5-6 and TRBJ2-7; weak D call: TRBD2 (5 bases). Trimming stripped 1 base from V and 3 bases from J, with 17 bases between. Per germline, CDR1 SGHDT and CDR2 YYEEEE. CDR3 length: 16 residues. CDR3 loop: CASSLTRQALDYEQYF. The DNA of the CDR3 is TGTGCCAGCAGCTTGACTAGGCAGGCCTTAGACTACGAGCAGTACTTC.

CDR3: CASRKGQGFGYTF. Written as DNA, the CDR3 is TGTGCCAGTAGAAAGGGACAGGGTTTCGGCTACACCTTC. The chain employs TRBV19 and TRBJ1-2, with TRBD1 identical over 9 bases. Germline V lookup: CDR1 LNHDA, CDR2 SQIVND (reference sequence). V was clipped by 6 bases and J by 8 bases; unmatched bases: 7. The CDR3 is 13 amino acids.

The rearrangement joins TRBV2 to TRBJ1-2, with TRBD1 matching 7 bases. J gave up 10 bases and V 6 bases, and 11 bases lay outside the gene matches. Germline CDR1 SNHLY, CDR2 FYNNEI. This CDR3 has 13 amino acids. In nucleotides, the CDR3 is TGTGCCAGCAGCGCTCAGGCGACAGGGCCCTACACCTTC. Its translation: CASSAQATGPYTF.

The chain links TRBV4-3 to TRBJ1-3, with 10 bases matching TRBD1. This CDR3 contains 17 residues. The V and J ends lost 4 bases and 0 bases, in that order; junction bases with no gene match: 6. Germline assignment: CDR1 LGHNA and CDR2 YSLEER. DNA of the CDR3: TGCGCCAGCAGCCGGGGACAGGGGAGTATCTCTGGAAACACCATATATTTT. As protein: CASSRGQGSISGNTIYF.

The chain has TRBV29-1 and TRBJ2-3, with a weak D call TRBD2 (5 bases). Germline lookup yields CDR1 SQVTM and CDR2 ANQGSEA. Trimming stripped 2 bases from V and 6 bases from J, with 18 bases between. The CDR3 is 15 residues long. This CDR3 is CSVEYRGPPADTQYF. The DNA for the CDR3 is TGCAGCGTTGAATATCGCGGGCCCCCTGCCGATACGCAGTATTTT.

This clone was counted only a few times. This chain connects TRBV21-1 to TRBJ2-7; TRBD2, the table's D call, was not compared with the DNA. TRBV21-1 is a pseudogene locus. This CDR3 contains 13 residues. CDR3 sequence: CAGGDLSSYEQYV. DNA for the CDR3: TGTGCCGGAGGTGATCTTAGCTCCTACGAGCAGTACGTC.

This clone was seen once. This chain's CDR3 is CASSHRQLSQETQYF. The DNA for the CDR3 is TGTGCCAGCAGCCACCGACAGTTAAGCCAAGAGACCCAGTACTTC. The V gene is TRBV14, the J gene TRBJ2-5; D possibly corresponds to TRBD1 (5 bases). The CDR3 runs to 15 residues. Trimming took off 3 bases at V and 1 base at J, with 12 bases between the two ends. CDR1 is SGHDN and CDR2 is FVKESK in the germline V gene.

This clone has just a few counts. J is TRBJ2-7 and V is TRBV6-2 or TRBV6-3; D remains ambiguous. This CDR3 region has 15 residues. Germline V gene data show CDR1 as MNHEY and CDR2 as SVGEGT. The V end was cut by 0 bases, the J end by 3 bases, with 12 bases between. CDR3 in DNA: TGTGCCAGCAGTTACTCAGGTAGCTCCCTCTACGAGCAGTACTTC. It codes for CASSYSGSSLYEQYF.

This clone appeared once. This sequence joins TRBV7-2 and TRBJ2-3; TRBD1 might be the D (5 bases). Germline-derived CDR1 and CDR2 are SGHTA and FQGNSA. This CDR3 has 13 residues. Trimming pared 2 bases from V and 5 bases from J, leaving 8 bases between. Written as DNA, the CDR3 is TGTGCCAGCAGCTTAAGGGGCAGAGATACGCAGTATTTT. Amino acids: CASSLRGRDTQYF. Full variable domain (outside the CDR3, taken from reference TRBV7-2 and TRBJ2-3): GAGVSQSPSNKVTEKGKDVELRCDPISGHTALYWYRQSLGQGLEFLIYFQGNSAPDKSGLPSDRFSAERTGGSVSTLTIQRTQQEDSAVYLCASSLRGRDTQYFGPGTRLTVL.